Below, 32 T cell receptor beta chains from the same sample are listed, as sequenced in a study of long-term antiretroviral therapy in people with HIV. Survey-level immunoSEQ v3.0 assays were run. Here immunoSEQ multiplex PCR was the method, and the copy in TCRdb shows in-frame clones only, minus some. The sample contains fewer than 30,000 clones, 70% to 85% of which appear only once. Sample: unsorted PBMCs, taken 0.7 years before starting antiretroviral therapy. The receptors shown here come from a man aged 25-45 years with HIV.

The chain is built from TRBV6-6 and TRBJ1-6; D ambiguous. V lost 2 bases and J 7 bases, leaving 3 bases between the germline ends. The CDR3 is 12 residues long. Germline V CDR1 and CDR2: MNHNY, SVGAGI (reference sequence). CDR3 nucleotides: TGTGCCAGCAGTTACCTAAATTCACCCCTCCACTTT. This encodes CASSYLNSPLHF.

A few counts support this clone. The chain joins TRBV11-2 to TRBJ1-2; 7 nucleotides match TRBD1. The ends lost 1 base at V and 8 bases at J; junction bases unmatched: 13. Germline-derived CDR1 and CDR2 are SGHAT and FQNNGV. The CDR3 is 16 residues long. CDR3 amino acids: CASSLGGWGTETGYTF. The CDR3 nucleotides are TGTGCCAGCAGCTTAGGCGGTTGGGGGACAGAGACGGGCTACACCTTC. Looking up the rest from reference TRBV11-2 and TRBJ1-2 gives the full variable domain: EAGVAQSPRYKIIEKRQSVAFWCNPISGHATLYWYQQILGQGPKLLIQFQNNGVVDDSQLPKDRFSAERLKGVDSTLKIQPAKLEDSAVYLCASSLGGWGTETGYTFGSGTRLTVV.

The chain recombines TRBV4-2 with TRBJ1-5, with D hard to call. The CDR3 is made up of 15 amino acids. Between the trimmed V and J ends, which lost 1 base and 1 base, there was a span of 8 bases. The germline V gene encodes CDR1 LGHNA and CDR2 YNFKEQ. CDR3 nucleotide sequence: TGTGCCAGCAGCCAAGGGGAACAGAGCAATCAGCCCCAGCATTTT. This encodes CASSQGEQSNQPQHF.

This clone occurred once. The rearrangement joins TRBV5-1 to TRBJ1-6, with D perhaps TRBD1 (5 bases). CDR3 length: 15 amino acids. The germline gives CDR1 SGHRS, CDR2 YFSETQ. Between the trimmed V and J ends, which lost 0 bases and 8 bases, there was a span of 12 bases. The CDR3: CASSLAGTAYSPLHF. The CDR3 coding sequence is TGCGCCAGCAGCTTGGCCGGGACGGCTTATTCACCCCTCCACTTT.

The chain has TRBV7-9 and TRBJ1-2; D is unresolved. Germline-derived CDR1 and CDR2 are SEHNR and FQNEAQ (reference sequence). The CDR3 consists of 15 residues. The V end was cut by 7 bases, the J end by 0 bases, with 15 bases between. CDR3 residues: CASTPSDGPNYGYTF. For the CDR3, the DNA is TGTGCCAGCACCCCATCGGACGGCCCTAACTATGGCTACACCTTC.

The CDR3, as DNA: TGCAGCGCCAGCGGGAGCACCTACGAGCAGTACTTC. It specifies CSASGSTYEQYF. The chain carries TRBV29-1 and TRBJ2-7, with 8 bases identical to TRBD2. The CDR3 runs 12 residues. Germline CDR1 and CDR2: SQVTM and ANQGSEA. Trimming removed 7 bases from V and 2 bases from J; junction bases left unmatched: 4.

CDR3 sequence: CASSERTPAPNYGYTF. The CDR3 DNA sequence: TGTGCCAGCAGTGAAAGGACTCCAGCCCCTAACTATGGCTACACCTTC. The V call is TRBV6-1, the J call TRBJ1-2; D not certain. The CDR3 is made up of 16 amino acids. V gave up 2 bases and J gave up 0 bases, with 13 bases separating them. Germline V CDR1 and CDR2: MNHNS, SASEGT.

The chain uses TRBV28 and TRBJ2-5; 8 bases are a match to TRBD2. The junction had 6 bases not matched to a gene; V was cut back by 5 bases and J by 4 bases. CDR1 is MDHEN, CDR2 SYDVKM, per germline. This CDR3 comprises 14 residues. This chain's CDR3 is CASSRTSQGETQYF. CDR3 bases: TGTGCCAGCAGTCGGACTAGCCAGGGAGAGACCCAGTACTTC.

The rearrangement joins TRBV2 to TRBJ2-5; no clear D. V was pared by 7 bases and J by 1 base, with 10 bases between. Germline V gene data show CDR1 as SNHLY and CDR2 as FYNNEI. The CDR3 is 13 amino acids. Here the CDR3 reads CASTEQSQETQYF. CDR3 nucleotide sequence: TGTGCCAGCACGGAACAGAGCCAAGAGACCCAGTACTTC.

The rearrangement uses TRBV27 and TRBJ2-6; TRBD1 matches 8 bases. CDR1 and CDR2 (germline): MNHEY, SMNVEV (reference sequence). This CDR3 has 19 residues. Trimming cost V 2 bases and J 2 bases; bases outside gene matches: 11. The CDR3 sequence is CASSLAGGLPLAGANVLTF. CDR3 nucleotides: TGTGCCAGCAGTTTAGCAGGGGGCCTACCTTTGGCTGGGGCCAACGTCCTGACTTTC.

The chain has TRBV28 and TRBJ1-4, with no clear D. Germline V gene data show CDR1 as MDHEN and CDR2 as SYDVKM. The CDR3 is made up of 10 amino acids. Trimming pared 5 bases from V and 8 bases from J, leaving 3 bases between. The CDR3 here is CASSGEKLFF. CDR3 nucleotide sequence: TGTGCCAGCAGTGGAGAAAAACTGTTTTTT.

DNA for the CDR3: TGTGCCAGCAGTTACGCAGGACAGGGCTATGGCTACACCTTC. Encoded protein: CASSYAGQGYGYTF. V is TRBV6-5 and J is TRBJ1-2; 8 bases line up with TRBD1. CDR1 is MNHEY and CDR2 is SVGAGI in the germline V gene. V was pared by 2 bases and J by 4 bases, with 3 bases of the junction left unmatched. The CDR3 runs to 14 residues.

The V gene is TRBV6-5, the J gene TRBJ2-3; TRBD2 matches 8 bases. The germline V gene encodes CDR1 MNHEY and CDR2 SVGAGI. This CDR3 region has 12 residues. The junction had 5 bases not matched to a gene; V was cut back by 6 bases and J by 9 bases. CDR3 DNA: TGTGCCAGCAGGGAGCGGGGGAGGACGCAGTATTTT. Protein product: CASRERGRTQYF.

The chain uses TRBV5-4 and TRBJ1-2, with 11 bases identical to TRBD1. The CDR3 has 16 amino acids. Trimming cost V 5 bases and J 3 bases; bases outside gene matches: 9. Per germline, CDR1 SGHNT and CDR2 YYREEE (reference sequence). The CDR3 bases are TGTGCCAGCAGGCCTCCCGGACAGGGGGCGTACTATGGCTACACCTTC. It encodes CASRPPGQGAYYGYTF.

Here the CDR3 DNA reads TGTGCCAGCAGCTCAAAACCGCTCAATCAGCCCCAGCATTTT. It encodes CASSSKPLNQPQHF. V usage is TRBV6-5 and J usage is TRBJ1-5; D unclear. From germline, CDR1 is MNHEY and CDR2 SVGAGI. V dropped 6 bases and J dropped 3 bases, with 12 bases sitting between them. The CDR3 extends over 14 amino acids.

V gene TRBV30 combines with J gene TRBJ2-7, with 12 bases fitting TRBD2. CDR3 length: 14 amino acids. The ends lost 3 bases at V and 0 bases at J; junction bases unmatched: 0. Germline-derived CDR1 and CDR2 are GTSNPN and SVGIG (reference sequence). The CDR3 reads CAWRTSGSSYEQYF. Here the CDR3 DNA reads TGTGCCTGGAGGACTAGCGGGAGCTCCTACGAGCAGTACTTC.

The genes are TRBV5-6 and TRBJ2-1; 7 positions agree with TRBD2. Germline trimming cut 0 bases from V and 1 base from J; bases unmatched to any gene: 1. Germline V lookup: CDR1 SGHDT, CDR2 YYEEEE. There are 15 residues in the CDR3. CDR3 DNA sequence: TGTGCCAGCAGCTTGGACGGGAGGTCCTACAATGAGCAGTTCTTC. It specifies CASSLDGRSYNEQFF.

The chain joins TRBV28 to TRBJ1-2, with TRBD1 matching over 7 bases. V lost 6 bases to trimming and J lost 10 bases; unmatched junction nucleotides: 14. The CDR3 has 14 residues. Per the germline V gene, CDR1 is MDHEN and CDR2 is SYDVKM. CDR3 DNA sequence: TGTGCCAGCAGCCGGGACAGTTTTACTATGACCTACACCTTC. It specifies CASSRDSFTMTYTF.

This sequence joins TRBV28 and TRBJ1-5, with D unresolved. Germline CDR1 reads MDHEN; CDR2 reads SYDVKM. CDR3 length: 14 residues. V was pared by 5 bases and J by 0 bases, with 8 bases between. The CDR3 DNA follows: TGTGCCAGCAGTCCCGAGGTTAGCAATCAGCCCCAGCATTTT. Its protein product is CASSPEVSNQPQHF.

For the CDR3, the DNA is TGCAGTGGAAAATACCAAGAGACCCAGTACTTC. Translated: CSGKYQETQYF. The chain combines TRBV20-1 with TRBJ2-5; D gene ambiguous. Trimming cost V 7 bases and J 0 bases, with 6 bases left between them. The germline gives CDR1 DFQATT, CDR2 SNEGSKA (reference sequence). The CDR3 sequence is 11 residues long.

J is TRBJ2-6 and V is TRBV5-4; no reliable D call. The CDR3 extends over 16 amino acids. Looked up from germline, CDR1 is SGHNT and CDR2 is YYREEE (reference sequence). Deletions cut 6 bases from V and 0 bases from J, with 13 bases between. CDR3 nucleotides: TGTGCCAGCATCCATGGGCCGAGCTCTGGGGCCAACGTCCTGACTTTC. Translation: CASIHGPSSGANVLTF.

V and J are TRBV4-1 and TRBJ2-7; a weak D match, TRBD2 (5 bases). Germline V CDR1 and CDR2: MGHRA, YSYEKL. The CDR3 is 15 amino acids. V dropped 1 base and J dropped 2 bases, with 12 bases sitting between them. The CDR3 DNA sequence: TGCGCCAGCAGCCAAGGACCTAGCTGGGCCTACGAGCAGTACTTC. The encoded protein is CASSQGPSWAYEQYF.

This chain joins TRBV27 and TRBJ2-2; maybe TRBD2 (5 bases). The CDR3 has 15 amino acids. Trimming took 3 bases from V and 5 from J, leaving 13 bases between them. Per germline, CDR1 MNHEY and CDR2 SMNVEV (reference sequence). CDR3 amino acids: CASSFDGGRTGELFF. CDR3 DNA sequence: TGTGCCAGCAGTTTCGACGGAGGAAGGACCGGGGAGCTGTTTTTT.

The chain recombines TRBV5-6 with TRBJ1-2; D gene unclear. Trimming cost V 4 bases and J 6 bases, with 10 bases left between them. CDR1 SGHDT and CDR2 YYEEEE come from the germline V gene. The CDR3 spans 12 residues. CDR3 nucleotides: TGTGCCAGCAGCCGCGACGTGAATGGCTACACCTTC. The encoded protein is CASSRDVNGYTF.

The chain uses TRBV9 and TRBJ2-7; 9 bases fit TRBD2. The CDR3 covers 15 residues. The J segment lost 6 bases and the V segment lost 0 bases, leaving 7 bases of the junction unmatched. Germline CDR1 SGDLS, CDR2 YYNGEE. The CDR3 DNA is TGTGCCAGCAGCGTAGCTGGGACTAGCTCGATCGAGCAGTACTTC. Its protein is CASSVAGTSSIEQYF.

This chain uses TRBV18 with TRBJ2-1; 8 bases fit TRBD2. CDR3 length: 15 amino acids. Germline loops: CDR1 KGHSH, CDR2 LQKENI. V lost 3 bases and J lost 7; bases outside the gene matches: 8. The CDR3 DNA is TGTGCCAGCTCACCGGAGGCGGGAGGAGGTAATGAGCAGTTCTTC. Translating gives CASSPEAGGGNEQFF.

The chain carries TRBV21-1 and TRBJ1-2; the table's D call TRBD1 went unverified against the DNA. TRBV21-1 is tagged as a pseudogene. CDR3 size: 20 residues. CDR3 nucleotides: TGTGCCAGCAGCGAAAAAGACACCGGGACAGGGGCCAAAGCTAACTATGGCTACACCTTC. It codes for CASSEKDTGTGAKANYGYTF.

The chain links TRBV6-5 to TRBJ1-1; no clear D gene. CDR3 length: 16 amino acids. Germline CDR1 MNHEY, CDR2 SVGAGI. The ends were cut back, 0 bases at V and 1 base at J, with 12 bases in the middle. The CDR3 loop is CASSYSSLKGNTEAFF. CDR3 DNA sequence: TGTGCCAGCAGTTACTCGTCCCTAAAGGGGAACACTGAAGCTTTCTTT.

J is TRBJ2-2 and V is TRBV9; 10 nucleotides align to TRBD2. Germline CDR1 is SGDLS and CDR2 is YYNGEE. The CDR3 covers 16 residues. Trimming cost V 7 bases and J 4 bases; bases outside gene matches: 10. The DNA for the CDR3 is TGTGCCAGCGGGCCAGCGGGGGGGCCCGTCACCGGGGAGCTGTTTTTT. Residues: CASGPAGGPVTGELFF.

The chain recombines TRBV28 with TRBJ2-7; D is unclear. V lost 6 bases, J lost 2 bases, and 23 bases lay in between. Germline V gene data show CDR1 as MDHEN and CDR2 as SYDVKM. This CDR3 is built from 17 residues. The CDR3 coding sequence is TGTGCCAGCAGCAAACCCTCAAGTTGGGCCTATCCCTACGAGCAGTACTTC. This sequence encodes CASSKPSSWAYPYEQYF.

The chain uses TRBV9 and TRBJ2-1, with D maybe TRBD1 (5 bases). From germline, CDR1 is SGDLS and CDR2 YYNGEE. V lost 3 bases to trimming and J lost 8 bases, with 21 bases between them. The CDR3 length is 16 residues. CDR3 sequence: CASSGRVGRSEDEQFF. Written as DNA, the CDR3 is TGTGCCAGCAGCGGACGTGTGGGGCGGAGCGAAGATGAGCAGTTCTTC.

The chain couples TRBV7-8 to TRBJ2-7; 13 bases fit TRBD2. The V gene end was trimmed by 5 bases and the J gene end by 3 bases; junction bases not matched to a gene: 4. Germline V lookup: CDR1 SGHVS, CDR2 FQNEAQ. The length of the CDR3 is 15 residues. DNA of the CDR3: TGTGCCAGCAGCCCACGGACTAGCGGGAGCTACGAGCAGTACTTC. As protein: CASSPRTSGSYEQYF.